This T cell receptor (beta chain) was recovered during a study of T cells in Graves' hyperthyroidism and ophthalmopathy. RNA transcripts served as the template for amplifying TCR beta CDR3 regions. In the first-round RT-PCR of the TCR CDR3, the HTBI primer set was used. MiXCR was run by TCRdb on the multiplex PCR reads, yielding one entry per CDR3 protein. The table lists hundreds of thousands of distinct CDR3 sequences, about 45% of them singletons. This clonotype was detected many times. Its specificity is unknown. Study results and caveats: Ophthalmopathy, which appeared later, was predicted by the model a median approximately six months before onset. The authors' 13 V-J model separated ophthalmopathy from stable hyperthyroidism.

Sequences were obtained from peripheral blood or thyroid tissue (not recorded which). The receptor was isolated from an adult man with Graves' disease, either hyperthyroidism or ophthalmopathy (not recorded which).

In DNA, the CDR3 is TGCGCCAGCAGCGTGTCTACCGGGACATCAGTTGCTTTCTTT. This sequence encodes CASSVSTGTSVAFF. The chain has TRBV5-1 and TRBJ1-1, with a tentative D call TRBD1 (6 bases). The CDR3 runs to 14 residues. Deletions cut 4 bases from V and 11 bases from J, with 21 bases between. Germline V lookup: CDR1 SGHRS, CDR2 YFSETQ. The entire variable domain, with the rest obtained from reference TRBV5-1 and TRBJ1-1, is as follows: KAGVTQTPRYLIKTRGQQVTLSCSPISGHRSVSWYQQTPGQGLQFLFEYFSETQRNKGNFPGRFSGRQFSNSRSEMNVSTLELGDSALYLCASSVSTGTSVAFFGQGTRLTVV.